The clone carrying this TCR beta chain was seen repeatedly, ten times or more. These data are taken from a study of T cells after yellow fever vaccination. Using its own MiXCR run on the 5' RACE reads, TCRdb lists one record per CDR3 protein. The profile covers over 130,000 distinct CDR3 sequences, with about 7.7% appearing a single time and around 0.73% taken by the ten largest. V was shortened by 2 bases and J by 9 bases, with 13 bases between the two germline ends. Germline CDR1 and CDR2: DFQATT and SNEGSKA (reference sequence). The CDR3 totals 12 residues. The receptor comes from a man aged 30 to 39 who received the YFV17D yellow fever vaccine. Sequenced material: CD4+ T cells sorted from PBMCs, taken 5 days after the yellow fever booster vaccination. The chain has TRBV20-1 and TRBJ2-5, with D possibly matching TRBD1 (5 bases). In nucleotides, the CDR3 is TGCAGTGCTAGACAGGGTACCGTCTCCCAGTACTTC. This translates into CSARQGTVSQYF.